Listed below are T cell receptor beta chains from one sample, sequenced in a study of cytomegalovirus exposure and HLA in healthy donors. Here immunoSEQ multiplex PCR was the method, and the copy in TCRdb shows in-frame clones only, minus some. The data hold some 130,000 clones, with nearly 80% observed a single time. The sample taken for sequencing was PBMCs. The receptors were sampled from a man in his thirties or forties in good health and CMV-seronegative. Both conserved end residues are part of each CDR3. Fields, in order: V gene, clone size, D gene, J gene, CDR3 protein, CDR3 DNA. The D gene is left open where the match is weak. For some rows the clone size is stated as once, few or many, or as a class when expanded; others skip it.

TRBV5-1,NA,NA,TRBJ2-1,CASSASLYNEQFF,TGCGCCAGCAGTGCGTCCCTATACAATGAGCAGTTCTTC
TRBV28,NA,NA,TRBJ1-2,CASSLSDRYYGYTF,TGTGCCAGCAGTTTATCGGACAGATACTATGGCTACACCTTC
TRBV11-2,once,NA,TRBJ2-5,CASSGRGKDTQYF,TGTGCCAGCAGTGGGCGGGGTAAAGATACCCAGTACTTC
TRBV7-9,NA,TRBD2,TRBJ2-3,CASSLDIAGPTDTQYF,TGTGCCAGCAGCTTAGACATAGCGGGACCCACAGATACGCAGTATTTT
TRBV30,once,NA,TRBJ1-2,CAWSLGHNYGYTF,TGTGCCTGGAGCCTGGGACATAACTATGGCTACACCTTC
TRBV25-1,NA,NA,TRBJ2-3,CATWGQGTDTQYF,TGTGCCACCTGGGGACAAGGCACAGATACGCAGTATTTT
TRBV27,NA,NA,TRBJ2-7,CASSLERGPPSYEQYF,TGTGCCAGCAGTTTAGAAAGGGGCCCACCTTCCTACGAGCAGTACTTC
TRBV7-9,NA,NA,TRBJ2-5,CSSSPDPRVVETQYF,TGTTCCAGCAGCCCAGACCCCAGGGTTGTGGAGACCCAGTACTTC
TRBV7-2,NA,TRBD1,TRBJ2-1,CASTSGLQGDEQFF,TGTGCCAGCACTTCGGGATTACAGGGGGATGAGCAGTTCTTC
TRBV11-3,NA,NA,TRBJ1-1,CASSLSGMNTEAFF,TGTGCCAGCAGCTTATCAGGGATGAACACTGAAGCTTTCTTT
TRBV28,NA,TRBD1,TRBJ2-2,CASSFLQGQNGELFF,TGTGCCAGCAGTTTCTTACAGGGGCAGAACGGGGAGCTGTTTTTT
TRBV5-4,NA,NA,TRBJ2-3,CASSVAISTDTQYF,TGTGCCAGCAGCGTAGCGATAAGCACAGATACGCAGTATTTT
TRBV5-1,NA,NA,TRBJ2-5,CASTGAGRQETQYF,TGCGCCAGCACCGGCGCGGGACGTCAAGAGACCCAGTACTTC
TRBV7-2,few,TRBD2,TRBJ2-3,CASSLAWGTSADTQYF,TGTGCCAGCAGCTTAGCTTGGGGGACTAGCGCGGATACGCAGTATTTT
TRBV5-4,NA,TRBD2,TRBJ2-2,CASSPGGLGGTGELFF,TGTGCCAGCAGCCCGGGGGGATTGGGCGGCACCGGGGAGCTGTTTTTT
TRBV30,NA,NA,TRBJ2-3,CAWSLGEKDTQYF,TGTGCCTGGAGTTTAGGGGAAAAAGATACGCAGTATTTT
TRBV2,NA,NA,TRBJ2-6,CARQEGSSANVLTF,TGTGCCAGGCAGGAGGGCTCATCGGCCAACGTCCTGACTTTC
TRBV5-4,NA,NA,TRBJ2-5,CASSSLEQGRETQYF,TGTGCCAGCAGCTCTTTAGAACAGGGGAGGGAGACCCAGTACTTC
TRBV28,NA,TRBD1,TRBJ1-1,CASSTIGQGGTEAFF,TGTGCCAGCTCGACAATCGGACAGGGTGGAACTGAAGCTTTCTTT
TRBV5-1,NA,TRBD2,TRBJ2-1,CASSPLAGPAILYNEQFF,TGCGCCAGCAGCCCCCTAGCGGGACCAGCTATATTATACAATGAGCAGTTCTTC
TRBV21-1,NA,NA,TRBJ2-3,CASRGHGPSRTQYF,TGTGCCAGCAGGGGACATGGTCCCTCCCGTACGCAGTATTTT
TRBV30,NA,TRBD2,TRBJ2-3,CAWSVLGLAGWFSTDTQYF,TGTGCCTGGAGTGTACTAGGCCTAGCGGGGTGGTTTAGCACAGATACGCAGTATTTT
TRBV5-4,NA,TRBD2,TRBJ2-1,CASSRGGLAGVNEQFF,TGTGCCAGCAGCAGAGGGGGACTAGCGGGAGTCAATGAGCAGTTCTTC
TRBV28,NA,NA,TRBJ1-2,CASSFPPRGPLSDGYTF,TGTGCCAGCAGTTTCCCGCCCAGGGGCCCCCTCTCCGATGGCTACACCTTC
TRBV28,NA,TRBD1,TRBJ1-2,CASNAQGAEGYTF,TGTGCCAGCAATGCACAGGGGGCGGAAGGCTACACCTTC
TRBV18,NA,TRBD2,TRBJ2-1,CASSPQDLAGTPLYNEQFF,TGTGCCAGCTCACCACAAGACCTAGCGGGAACCCCCTTGTACAATGAGCAGTTCTTC
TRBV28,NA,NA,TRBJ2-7,CASTAGDEQYF,TGTGCCAGCACCGCAGGGGACGAGCAGTACTTC
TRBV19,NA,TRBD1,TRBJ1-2,CASRVGGDRRTYGYTF,TGTGCCAGTAGAGTTGGGGGGGACAGGCGGACCTATGGCTACACCTTC
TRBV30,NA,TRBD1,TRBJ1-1,CAWERGQGAEAFF,TGTGCCTGGGAGAGGGGGCAGGGGGCTGAAGCTTTCTTT
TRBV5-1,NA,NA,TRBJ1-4,CASSFGGDVEKLFF,TGCGCCAGCAGCTTCGGAGGGGACGTAGAAAAACTGTTTTTT
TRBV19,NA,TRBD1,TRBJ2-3,CASTTRGQGATDTQYF,TGTGCCAGTACCACTCGGGGGCAGGGGGCCACAGATACGCAGTATTTT
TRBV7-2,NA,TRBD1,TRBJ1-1,CASSSGTGNTEAFF,TGTGCCAGCAGCTCTGGGACAGGGAACACTGAAGCTTTCTTT
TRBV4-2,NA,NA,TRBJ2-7,CASSQDQGAYYEQYF,TGTGCCAGCAGCCAAGATCAGGGCGCGTACTACGAGCAGTACTTC
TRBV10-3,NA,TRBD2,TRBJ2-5,CAISEPPGLAEETQYF,TGTGCCATCAGTGAGCCACCGGGACTAGCGGAAGAGACCCAGTACTTC
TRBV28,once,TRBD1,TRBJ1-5,CASSLTGITQPQHF,TGTGCCAGCAGTTTGACAGGGATCACTCAGCCCCAGCATTTT
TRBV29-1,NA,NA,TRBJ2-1,CSVLAGSSYNEQFF,TGCAGCGTTCTTGCCGGGAGCTCCTACAATGAGCAGTTCTTC
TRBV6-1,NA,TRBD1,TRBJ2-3,CASRTGRWGTDTQYF,TGTGCCAGCAGGACAGGGCGCTGGGGCACAGATACGCAGTATTTT
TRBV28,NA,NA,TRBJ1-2,CASVVPGQLYGYTF,TGTGCCAGCGTTGTACCGGGACAACTCTATGGCTACACCTTC
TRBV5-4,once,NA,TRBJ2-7,CASSRRGPSYEQYF,TGTGCCAGCAGCCGTCGCGGTCCTTCCTACGAGCAGTACTTC
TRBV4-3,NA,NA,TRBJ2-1,CASSPEGGHEQFF,TGCGCCAGCAGCCCGGAAGGAGGGCATGAGCAGTTCTTC
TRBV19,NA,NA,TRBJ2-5,CASSIRETQYF,TGTGCCAGTAGTATTCGGGAGACCCAGTACTTC
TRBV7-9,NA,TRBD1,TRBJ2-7,CASSLNVRTGEGYEQYF,TGTGCCAGCAGCTTAAATGTCAGGACAGGGGAAGGCTACGAGCAGTACTTC
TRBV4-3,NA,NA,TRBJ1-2,CASSQEVRGNYGYTF,TGCGCCAGCAGCCAAGAGGTGAGGGGGAACTATGGCTACACCTTC
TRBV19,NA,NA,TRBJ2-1,CASSIPGFGSGGYNEQFF,TGTGCCAGTAGTATCCCGGGGTTTGGTAGCGGAGGCTACAATGAGCAGTTCTTC
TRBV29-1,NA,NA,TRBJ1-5,CSVGSDSSNQPQHF,TGCAGCGTTGGTTCGGACAGTAGCAATCAGCCCCAGCATTTT
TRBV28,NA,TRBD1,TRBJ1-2,CASSSPGQGDYGYTF,TGTGCCAGCAGTTCCCCCGGACAGGGAGACTATGGCTACACCTTC
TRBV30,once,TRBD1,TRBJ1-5,CAWSTARGQGIILRNQPQHF,TGTGCCTGGAGCACGGCTCGGGGACAGGGGATCATCTTACGCAATCAGCCCCAGCATTTT
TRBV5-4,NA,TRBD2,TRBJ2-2,CASSPGLAVTGELFF,TGTGCCAGCAGCCCGGGACTAGCGGTGACCGGGGAGCTGTTTTTT
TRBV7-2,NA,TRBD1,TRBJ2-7,CASSRQGTASYEQYF,TGTGCCAGCAGCCGACAGGGTACGGCTTCCTACGAGCAGTACTTC
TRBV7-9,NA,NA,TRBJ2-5,CASSSAGAAETQYF,TGTGCCAGCAGCTCAGCCGGAGCTGCTGAGACCCAGTACTTC
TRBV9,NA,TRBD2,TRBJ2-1,CASSAEKGLARHNEQFF,TGTGCCAGCAGCGCCGAAAAGGGACTAGCGAGACACAATGAGCAGTTCTTC
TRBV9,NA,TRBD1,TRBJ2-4,CASSVSVGGGNIQYF,TGTGCCAGCAGCGTAAGTGTAGGGGGCGGAAACATTCAGTACTTC